This TCR beta chain was profiled in a study of cytomegalovirus exposure and HLA in healthy donors. PCR amplification relied on 60 Vbeta primers (plus 13 Jbeta primers). Libraries were prepared by immunoSEQ multiplex PCR; TCRdb keeps only in-frame clonotypes and omits some of them. Reported are 130,000 or so clones; the ten largest clones contain about 1.4%. The CDR3 loop spans 15 amino acids. Trimming removed 6 bases from V and 2 bases from J; junction bases left unmatched: 3. Per germline, CDR1 SGHAT and CDR2 FQNNGV. This chain joins TRBV11-2 and TRBJ2-6; 8 bases are a match to TRBD1. The sequence was collected from a woman in her 40s in good health and CMV-seronegative. Sequenced input: PBMCs. The CDR3 protein is CASRLRGPGANVLTF. The CDR3 region has the DNA TGTGCCAGCAGACTCAGGGGGCCTGGGGCCAACGTCCTGACTTTC.